The rows below give T cell receptor beta chains drawn from one sample of a study of blood T cell repertoires in COVID-19. Here immunoSEQ multiplex PCR was the method, and the copy in TCRdb shows in-frame clones only, minus some. The sample lists about 100,000 clones; around 90% were seen once. Sample: peripheral blood. The receptors derive from a human donor in a cohort sampled during active COVID-19. Both conserved end residues are part of each CDR3. D genes are given only for firm matches. Size tells how often a clone was seen (once, few, many) or the class of an expanded clone, and some rows leave it out.

NA | TRBJ1-5 | NA | TRBV18 | CASSPGGYSNQPQHF | TGTGCCAGCTCACCTGGGGGGTATAGCAATCAGCCCCAGCATTTT
TRBD2 | TRBJ2-1 | NA | TRBV6-5 | CASMTGTSGKQFF | TGTGCCAGCATGACAGGGACTAGCGGGAAGCAGTTCTTC
NA | TRBJ2-7 | NA | TRBV19 | CASSARTNSYEQYF | TGTGCCAGTAGTGCCCGGACAAACTCCTACGAGCAGTACTTC
TRBD1 | TRBJ1-1 | NA | TRBV6-2/TRBV6-3 | CASRYGTGGTAFF | TGTGCCAGCAGATACGGGACAGGGGGAACGGCTTTCTTT
TRBD1 | TRBJ2-2 | NA | TRBV7-9 | CASTGDGGELFF | TGTGCCAGTACAGGGGACGGCGGGGAGCTGTTTTTT
TRBD1 | TRBJ1-2 | NA | TRBV2 | CASSAGTGSGYTF | TGTGCCAGCAGTGCTGGGACAGGGAGCGGCTACACCTTC
TRBD1 | TRBJ1-2 | few | TRBV7-9 | CASSLGSGTALYGYTF | TGTGCCAGCAGCTTAGGGTCCGGGACAGCGCTCTATGGCTACACCTTC
TRBD1 | TRBJ2-1 | once | TRBV19 | CASRVGRQGAGEQFF | TGTGCCAGTAGGGTGGGCAGACAGGGGGCCGGGGAGCAGTTCTTC
TRBD1 | TRBJ1-2 | NA | TRBV19 | CASSINRGGGYTF | TGTGCCAGTAGTATCAACAGGGGAGGTGGCTACACCTTC
TRBD2 | TRBJ2-7 | NA | TRBV6-4 | CASSVGASGLSSYEQYF | TGTGCCAGCAGTGTTGGTGCTAGCGGGCTGAGCTCCTACGAGCAGTACTTC
NA | TRBJ2-1 | NA | TRBV7-2 | CASRPGVYNEQFF | TGTGCCAGCCGGCCAGGGGTATACAATGAGCAGTTCTTC
TRBD1 | TRBJ2-7 | NA | TRBV6-5 | CASSYSRTGTYEQYF | TGTGCCAGCAGTTACTCAAGGACAGGGACCTACGAGCAGTACTTC
NA | TRBJ2-7 | NA | TRBV21-1 | CASSSLAEPYEQYF | TGTGCCAGCAGCTCTCTAGCGGAGCCCTACGAGCAGTACTTC
TRBD2 | TRBJ2-3 | NA | TRBV2 | CASREGSGRANTQYF | TGTGCCAGCAGAGAAGGTAGCGGGAGGGCAAATACGCAGTATTTT
TRBD2 | TRBJ2-1 | NA | TRBV7-9 | CASSPSGSSYNEQFF | TGTGCCAGCAGCCCGAGCGGGAGCTCCTACAATGAGCAGTTCTTC
TRBD1 | TRBJ1-4 | NA | TRBV19 | CASSIRGRVESEKLFF | TGTGCCAGTAGTATTAGGGGGCGCGTCGAATCTGAAAAACTGTTTTTT
NA | TRBJ1-3 | NA | TRBV2 | CASSESYPGAGNTIYF | TGTGCCAGCAGTGAAAGTTATCCAGGGGCTGGAAACACCATATATTTT
NA | TRBJ2-1 | NA | TRBV6-2/TRBV6-3 | CASSYSIGRGTNMVDEQFF | TGTGCCAGCAGTTACTCGATTGGGAGGGGGACTAATATGGTCGATGAGCAGTTCTTC
TRBD2 | TRBJ2-7 | NA | TRBV28 | CASRYKTSGTYEQYF | TGTGCCAGCAGATATAAGACTAGCGGGACCTACGAGCAGTACTTC
TRBD1 | TRBJ2-5 | NA | TRBV7-8 | CASSLETAGTVLISTQYF | TGTGCCAGCAGCTTAGAGACCGCCGGGACAGTTCTTATCTCGACCCAGTACTTC
NA | TRBJ1-3 | few | TRBV6-5 | CASIRGNTIYF | TGTGCCAGCATTAGAGGAAACACCATATATTTT
TRBD1 | TRBJ2-7 | once | TRBV28 | CASTLPKQGEQYF | TGTGCCAGCACCTTGCCCAAACAGGGGGAGCAGTACTTC
NA | TRBJ2-7 | NA | TRBV7-2 | CASSLGTGQPDYEQYF | TGTGCCAGCAGCTTAGGGACTGGACAGCCGGACTACGAGCAGTACTTC
TRBD1 | TRBJ2-7 | NA | TRBV15 | CATSRDVGQGDEQYF | TGTGCCACCAGCAGAGATGTGGGCCAGGGGGACGAGCAGTACTTC
TRBD2 | TRBJ2-2 | NA | TRBV5-1 | CASSPLAGVVTGELFF | TGCGCCAGCAGCCCGCTAGCGGGAGTGGTCACCGGGGAGCTGTTTTTT
TRBD1 | TRBJ1-3 | NA | TRBV30 | CAWSLGQRGNTIYF | TGTGCCTGGAGTTTGGGACAGCGCGGAAACACCATATATTTT